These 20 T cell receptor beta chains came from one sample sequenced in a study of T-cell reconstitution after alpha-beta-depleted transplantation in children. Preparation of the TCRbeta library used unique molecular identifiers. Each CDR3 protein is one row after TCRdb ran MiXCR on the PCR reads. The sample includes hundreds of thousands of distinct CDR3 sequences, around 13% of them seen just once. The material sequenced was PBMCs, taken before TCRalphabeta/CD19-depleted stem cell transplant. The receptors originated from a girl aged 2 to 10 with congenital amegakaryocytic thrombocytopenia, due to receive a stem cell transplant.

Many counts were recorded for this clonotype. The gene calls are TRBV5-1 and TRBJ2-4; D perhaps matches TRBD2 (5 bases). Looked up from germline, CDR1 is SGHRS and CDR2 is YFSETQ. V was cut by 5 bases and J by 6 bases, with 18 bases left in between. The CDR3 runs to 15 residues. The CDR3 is CASSAGPLLLNIQYF. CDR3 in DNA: TGCGCCAGCAGTGCGGGTCCCCTTCTATTAAACATTCAGTACTTC.

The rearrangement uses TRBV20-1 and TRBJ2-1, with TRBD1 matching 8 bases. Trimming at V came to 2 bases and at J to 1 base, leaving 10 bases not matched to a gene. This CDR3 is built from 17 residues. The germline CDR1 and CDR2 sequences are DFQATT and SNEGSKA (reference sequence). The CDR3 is CSARQLARTGSYNEQFF. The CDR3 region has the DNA TGCAGTGCTAGACAACTAGCCCGGACAGGGTCCTACAATGAGCAGTTCTTC.

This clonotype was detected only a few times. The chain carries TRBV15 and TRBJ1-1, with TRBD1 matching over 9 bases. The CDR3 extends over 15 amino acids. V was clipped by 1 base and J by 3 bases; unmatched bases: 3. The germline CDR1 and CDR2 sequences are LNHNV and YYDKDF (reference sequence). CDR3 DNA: TGTGCCACCAGCAGAGCCCGGGACAGGGACACTGAAGCTTTCTTT. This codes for CATSRARDRDTEAFF.

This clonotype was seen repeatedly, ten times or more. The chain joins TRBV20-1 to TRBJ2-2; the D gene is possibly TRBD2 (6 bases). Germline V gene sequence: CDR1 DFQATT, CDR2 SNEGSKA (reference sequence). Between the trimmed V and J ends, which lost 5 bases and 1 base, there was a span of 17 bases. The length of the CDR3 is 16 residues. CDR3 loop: CSASHSGTWNTGELFF. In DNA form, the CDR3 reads TGCAGTGCTTCACATTCAGGGACTTGGAACACCGGGGAGCTGTTTTTT.

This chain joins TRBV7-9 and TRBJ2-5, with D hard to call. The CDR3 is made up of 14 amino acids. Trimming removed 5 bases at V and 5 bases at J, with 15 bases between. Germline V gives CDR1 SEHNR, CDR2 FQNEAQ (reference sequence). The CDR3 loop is CASSPPQEWETQYF. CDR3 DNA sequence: TGTGCCAGCAGCCCCCCCCAGGAATGGGAGACCCAGTACTTC.

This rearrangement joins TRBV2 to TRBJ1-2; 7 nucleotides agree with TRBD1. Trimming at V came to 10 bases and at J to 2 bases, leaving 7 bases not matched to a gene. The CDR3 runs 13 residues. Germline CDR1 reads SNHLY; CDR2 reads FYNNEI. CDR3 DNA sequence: TGTGCCATCAGGACAGGCTCCAACTATGGCTACACCTTC. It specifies CAIRTGSNYGYTF. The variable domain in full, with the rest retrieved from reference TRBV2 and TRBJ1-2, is EPEVTQTPSHQVTQMGQEVILRCVPISNHLYFYWYRQILGQKVEFLVSFYNNEISEKSEIFDDQFSVERPDGSNFTLKIRSTKLEDSAMYFCAIRTGSNYGYTFGSGTRLTVV.

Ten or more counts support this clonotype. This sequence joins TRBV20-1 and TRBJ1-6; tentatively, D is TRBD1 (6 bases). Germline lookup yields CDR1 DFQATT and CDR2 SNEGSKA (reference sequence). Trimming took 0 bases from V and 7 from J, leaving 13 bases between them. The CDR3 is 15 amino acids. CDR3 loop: CSAREIGGANSPLHF. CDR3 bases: TGCAGTGCTAGAGAGATAGGGGGGGCAAATTCACCCCTCCACTTT.

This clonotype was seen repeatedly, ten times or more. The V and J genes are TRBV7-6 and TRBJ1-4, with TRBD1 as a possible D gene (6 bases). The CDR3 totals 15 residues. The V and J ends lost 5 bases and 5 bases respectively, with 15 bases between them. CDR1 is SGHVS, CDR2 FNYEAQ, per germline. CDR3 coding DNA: TGTGCCAGCAGCCTACAGGGAGGAGGAAATGAAAAACTGTTTTTT. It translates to CASSLQGGGNEKLFF. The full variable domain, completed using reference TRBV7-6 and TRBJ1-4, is GAGVSQSPRYKVTKRGQDVALRCDPISGHVSLYWYRQALGQGPEFLTYFNYEAQQDKSGLPNDRFSAERPEGSISTLTIQRTEQRDSAMYRCASSLQGGGNEKLFFGSGTQLSVL.

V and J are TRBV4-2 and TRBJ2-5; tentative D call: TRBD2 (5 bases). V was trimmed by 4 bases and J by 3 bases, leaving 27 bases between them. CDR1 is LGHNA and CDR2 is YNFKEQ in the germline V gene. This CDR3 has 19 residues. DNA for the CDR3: TGTGCCAGCAGCCGAAACATCGGAGGTCGGGGTTCTGGGGAAGAGACCCAGTACTTC. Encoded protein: CASSRNIGGRGSGEETQYF.

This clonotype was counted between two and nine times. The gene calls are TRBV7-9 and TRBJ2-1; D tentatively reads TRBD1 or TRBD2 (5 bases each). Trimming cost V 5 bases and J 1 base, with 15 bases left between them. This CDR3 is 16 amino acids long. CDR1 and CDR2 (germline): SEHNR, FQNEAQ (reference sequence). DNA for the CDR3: TGTGCCAGCAGCAGCCGGGACCCCGGGTCCTACAATGAGCAGTTCTTC. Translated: CASSSRDPGSYNEQFF.

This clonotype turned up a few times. The CDR3 sequence: CASSQGAAGASYEQYF. The CDR3 region has the DNA TGTGCCAGCAGCCAAGGGGCAGCGGGGGCCTCCTACGAGCAGTACTTC. The rearrangement joins TRBV3-1 to TRBJ2-7, with 8 bases lining up with TRBD2. From germline, CDR1 is LGHDT and CDR2 YNNKEL (reference sequence). The CDR3 has 16 amino acids. J was trimmed by 0 bases and V by 1 base; bases with no gene match: 5.

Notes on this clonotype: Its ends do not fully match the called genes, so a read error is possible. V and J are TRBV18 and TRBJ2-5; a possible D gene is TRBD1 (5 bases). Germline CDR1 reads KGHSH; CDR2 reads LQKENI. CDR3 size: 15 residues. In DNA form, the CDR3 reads TGTGCCAGCTCACCGCCAGTGACAGCCCAAGAGAACCAGTACTTC. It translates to CASSPPVTAQENQYF. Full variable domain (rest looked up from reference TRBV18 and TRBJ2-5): NAGVMQNPRHLVRRRGQEARLRCSPMKGHSHVYWYRQLPEEGLKFMVYLQKENIIDESGMPKERFSAEFPKEGPSILRIQQVVRGDSAAYFCASSPPVTAQENQYFGPGTRLLVL.

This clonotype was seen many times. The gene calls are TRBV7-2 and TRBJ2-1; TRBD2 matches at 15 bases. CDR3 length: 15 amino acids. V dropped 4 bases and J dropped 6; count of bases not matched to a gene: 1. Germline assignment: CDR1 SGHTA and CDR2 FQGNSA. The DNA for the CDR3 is TGTGCCAGCAGCTGGACTAGCGGGAGGGGCAATGAGCAGTTCTTC. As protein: CASSWTSGRGNEQFF.

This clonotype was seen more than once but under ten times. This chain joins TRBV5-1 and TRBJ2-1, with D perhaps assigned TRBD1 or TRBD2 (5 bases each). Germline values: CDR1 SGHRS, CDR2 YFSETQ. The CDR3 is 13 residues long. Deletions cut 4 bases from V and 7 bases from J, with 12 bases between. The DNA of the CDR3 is TGCGCCAGCAGCCAGGGAGTGGGGAATGAGCAGTTCTTC. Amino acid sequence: CASSQGVGNEQFF.

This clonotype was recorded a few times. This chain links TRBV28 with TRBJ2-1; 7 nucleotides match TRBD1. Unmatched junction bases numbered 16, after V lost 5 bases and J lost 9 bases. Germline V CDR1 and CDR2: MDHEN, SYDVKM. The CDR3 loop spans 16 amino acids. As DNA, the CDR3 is TGTGCCAGCAGTCCCCCATGGGGCAGGGGGTCCGGTGAGCAGTTCTTC. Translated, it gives CASSPPWGRGSGEQFF.

The CDR3 DNA follows: TGTGCCAGCAGCTTAGGTGACAGGGTACTAGCGGGCCTTTACAATGAGCAGTTCTTC. Its protein is CASSLGDRVLAGLYNEQFF. The rearrangement uses TRBV7-6 and TRBJ2-1; TRBD2 matches at 9 bases. The CDR3 extends over 19 amino acids. Trimming cost V 1 base and J 4 bases; bases outside gene matches: 14. From germline, CDR1 is SGHVS and CDR2 FNYEAQ.

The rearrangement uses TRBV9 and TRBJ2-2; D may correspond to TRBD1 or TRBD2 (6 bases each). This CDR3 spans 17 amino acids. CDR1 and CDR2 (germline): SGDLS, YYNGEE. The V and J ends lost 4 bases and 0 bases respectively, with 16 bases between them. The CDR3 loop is CASSPSTGAANTGELFF. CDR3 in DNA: TGTGCCAGCAGCCCCTCCACGGGGGCTGCGAACACCGGGGAGCTGTTTTTT.

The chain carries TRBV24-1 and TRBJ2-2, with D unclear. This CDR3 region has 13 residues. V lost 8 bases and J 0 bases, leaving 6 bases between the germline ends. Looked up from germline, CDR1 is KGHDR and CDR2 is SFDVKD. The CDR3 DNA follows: TGTGCCACCAAGAGCGCGAACACCGGGGAGCTGTTTTTT. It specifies CATKSANTGELFF.

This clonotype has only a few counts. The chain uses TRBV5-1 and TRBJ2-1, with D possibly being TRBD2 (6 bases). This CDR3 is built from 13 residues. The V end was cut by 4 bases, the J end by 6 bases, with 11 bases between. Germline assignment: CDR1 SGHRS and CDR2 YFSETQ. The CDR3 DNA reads TGCGCCAGCAGCCCGGTCGGGGGCAATGAGCAGTTCTTC. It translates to CASSPVGGNEQFF.

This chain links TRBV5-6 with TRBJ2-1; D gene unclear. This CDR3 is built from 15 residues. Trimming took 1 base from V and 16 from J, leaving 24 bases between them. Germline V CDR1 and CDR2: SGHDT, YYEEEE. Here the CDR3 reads CASSLSGFSYNEPFF. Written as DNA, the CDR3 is TGTGCCAGCAGCTTGTCAGGCTTCTCCTACAATGAGCCTTTCTTC.